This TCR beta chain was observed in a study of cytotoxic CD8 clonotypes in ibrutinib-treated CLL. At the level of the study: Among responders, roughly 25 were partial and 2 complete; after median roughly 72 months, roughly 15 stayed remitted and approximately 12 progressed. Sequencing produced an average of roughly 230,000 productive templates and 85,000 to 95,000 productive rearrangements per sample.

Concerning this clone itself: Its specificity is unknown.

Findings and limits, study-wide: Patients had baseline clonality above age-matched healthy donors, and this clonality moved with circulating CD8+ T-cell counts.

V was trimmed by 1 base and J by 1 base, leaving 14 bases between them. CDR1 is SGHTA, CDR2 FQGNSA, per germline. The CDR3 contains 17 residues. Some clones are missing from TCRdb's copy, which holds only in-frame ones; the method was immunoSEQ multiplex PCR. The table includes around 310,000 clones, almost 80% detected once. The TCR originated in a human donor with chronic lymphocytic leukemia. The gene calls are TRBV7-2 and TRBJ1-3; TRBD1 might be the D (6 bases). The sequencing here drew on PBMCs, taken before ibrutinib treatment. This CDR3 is CASSLEGVGVSGNTIYF. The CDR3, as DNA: TGTGCCAGCAGCTTAGAGGGGGTAGGGGTTTCTGGAAACACCATATATTTT.